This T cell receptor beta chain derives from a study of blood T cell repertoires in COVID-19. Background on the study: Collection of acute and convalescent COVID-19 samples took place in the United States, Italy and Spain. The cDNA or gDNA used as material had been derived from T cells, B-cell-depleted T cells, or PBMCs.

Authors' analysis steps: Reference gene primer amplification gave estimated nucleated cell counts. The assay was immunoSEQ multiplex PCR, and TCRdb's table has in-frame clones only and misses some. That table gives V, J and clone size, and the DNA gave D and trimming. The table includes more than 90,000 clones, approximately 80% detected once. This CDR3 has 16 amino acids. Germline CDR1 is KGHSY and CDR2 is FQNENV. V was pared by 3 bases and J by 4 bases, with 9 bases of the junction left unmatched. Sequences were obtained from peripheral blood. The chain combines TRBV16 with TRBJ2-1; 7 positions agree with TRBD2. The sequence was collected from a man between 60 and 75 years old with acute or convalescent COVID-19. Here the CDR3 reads CASSHSVAGEYNEQFF. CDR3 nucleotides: TGTGCCAGCAGCCACTCGGTCGCGGGAGAGTACAATGAGCAGTTCTTC.